This T cell receptor beta chain is drawn from a study of naive and memory T cell subsets. This clonotype was seen a handful of times. The antigen is undetermined. General observations from the study: Especially in CD8 cells, naive repertoires contained a few larger clonotypes, possibly CD45RA-re-expressing memory cells. Over 90% of naive TCR sequences appeared only once, unlike memory subsets.

Both TRBC1 and TRBC2 were covered by a beta constant-region primer of two equimolar oligonucleotides. Ligated cDNA was amplified by four rounds of PCR with nested alpha and beta constant-region primers and SP2. A 12-nucleotide UMI and the SP2 primer were added to the cDNA 3' end by oligonucleotide ligation. Each CDR3 protein gets one entry after TCRdb re-called the UMI-ligation and nested PCR reads with MiXCR. This table holds 85,000 to 130,000 distinct CDR3 sequences, about 14% found once. CDR1 SNHLY and CDR2 FYNNEI come from the germline V gene. The CDR3 length is 12 residues. V was shortened by 11 bases and J by 4 bases, with 12 bases between the two germline ends.

The V and J genes are TRBV2 and TRBJ2-1, with a weak D call TRBD2 (5 bases). Material for sequencing was naive CD8+ T cells from blood. The receptor comes from a human donor in good health. The CDR3 loop is CAYRRGYNEQFF. The CDR3 bases are TGTGCCTATCGACGGGGATACAATGAGCAGTTCTTC.